The text below deals with one T cell receptor beta chain. Its antigen is still unknown. Using immunoSEQ multiplex PCR, the repertoire was profiled, and TCRdb retains in-frame clones only, with some absent. Of some 130,000 clones listed, roughly 92% are singletons. The data belong to a study of T cell responses to AZD1222 COVID-19 vaccine. On the study more broadly: Second doses were pooled across both intervals (about 4 or about 12 weeks). Study-level points and caveats: Seropositive status at baseline applied to only five or six AZD1222 recipients. White British ancestry dominated among donors, who included more females, and clonal diversity was possibly underestimated. Repertoires were sampled only after the peak T cell response.

Germline CDR1 and CDR2: KGHSH and LQKENI. The CDR3 totals 15 residues. V trimming: 0 bases; J trimming: 5 bases; junction bases outside the gene matches: 3. The TCR originated in an adult in good health. The sample consisted of peripheral blood, taken on day 0 of AZD1222 vaccination. The V call is TRBV18, the J call TRBJ2-7; TRBD2 matches 11 bases. The CDR3 here is CASSPPTSGKHEQYF. CDR3 DNA: TGTGCCAGCTCACCACCGACTAGCGGGAAACACGAGCAGTACTTC.